The 16 T cell receptor beta chains presented below share a single source sample, sequenced in a study of siplizumab effects on memory and regulatory T cells. Produced via immunoSEQ multiplex PCR; TCRdb's table is partial and in-frame only. The data show approximately 100,000 clones, about 93% seen once. What was sequenced was non-Treg CD4+ T cells sorted from blood. These receptors all come from a human donor in good health.

The rearrangement links TRBV5-4 to TRBJ2-7; maybe TRBD2 (6 bases). V lost 2 bases to trimming and J lost 2 bases, with 11 bases between them. Germline loops: CDR1 SGHNT, CDR2 YYREEE (reference sequence). This CDR3 has 14 amino acids. The CDR3 region is CASSFGRRAYEQYF. CDR3 nucleotides: TGTGCCAGCAGCTTTGGGAGGAGGGCCTACGAGCAGTACTTC.

The chain combines TRBV14 with TRBJ2-3, with D hard to call. V was trimmed by 4 bases and J by 6 bases, leaving 5 bases between them. The CDR3 totals 11 residues. Germline CDR1 and CDR2: SGHDN and FVKESK. CDR3 coding DNA: TGTGCCAGCAGCCTGACGGATACGCAGTATTTT. As protein: CASSLTDTQYF. The full variable domain, with the rest looked up from reference TRBV14 and TRBJ2-3, is EAGVTQFPSHSVIEKGQTVTLRCDPISGHDNLYWYRRVMGKEIKFLLHFVKESKQDESGMPNNRFLAERTGGTYSTLKVQPAELEDSGVYFCASSLTDTQYFGPGTRLTVL.

The chain carries TRBV18 and TRBJ2-5, with a weak D call TRBD1 (6 bases). V was trimmed by 0 bases and J by 4 bases, leaving 12 bases between them. Germline CDR1 is KGHSH and CDR2 is LQKENI. This CDR3 contains 15 residues. Here the CDR3 reads CASSPPDRKGETQYF. The CDR3, as DNA: TGTGCCAGCTCACCACCGGACAGAAAGGGAGAGACCCAGTACTTC.

Only one count was recorded for this clone. V gene TRBV6-1 combines with J gene TRBJ2-2; no clear D. The ends were cut back, 4 bases at V and 0 bases at J, with 9 bases in the middle. Germline V gene data show CDR1 as MNHNS and CDR2 as SASEGT. This CDR3 is 15 amino acids long. CDR3 sequence reads: CASSVGFANTGELFF. DNA for the CDR3: TGTGCCAGCAGTGTGGGCTTCGCGAACACCGGGGAGCTGTTTTTT.

The rearrangement uses TRBV7-2 and TRBJ2-7; D is unclear. Trimming removed 2 bases at V and 2 bases at J, with 4 bases between. The CDR3 covers 12 residues. Looked up from germline, CDR1 is SGHTA and CDR2 is FQGNSA. The CDR3 sequence: CASSLSAYEQYF. CDR3 DNA sequence: TGTGCCAGCAGCTTAAGTGCCTACGAGCAGTACTTC.

This chain connects TRBV7-2 to TRBJ2-7; no clear D gene. Trimming stripped 6 bases from V and 0 bases from J, with 15 bases between. CDR3 length: 15 amino acids. Germline CDR1 and CDR2: SGHTA and FQGNSA. Here the CDR3 DNA reads TGTGCCAGCAGACGAGGACGGAAACACTCCTACGAGCAGTACTTC. It yields the protein CASRRGRKHSYEQYF.

This clone was counted once. The genes are TRBV6-5 and TRBJ2-5, with D possibly being TRBD1 or TRBD2 (5 bases each). CDR3 length: 15 amino acids. Looked up from germline, CDR1 is MNHEY and CDR2 is SVGAGI. V was trimmed by 5 bases and J by 2 bases, leaving 15 bases between them. CDR3 nucleotide sequence: TGTGCCAGCAGTGGCCCCGGGACGGAGCAAGAGACCCAGTACTTC. This sequence encodes CASSGPGTEQETQYF.

The rearrangement joins TRBV19 to TRBJ2-3, with 7 bases identical to TRBD2. Germline V gene lookup returns CDR1 LNHDA and CDR2 SQIVND (reference sequence). The CDR3 runs to 15 residues. V lost 5 bases to trimming and J lost 1 base; unmatched junction nucleotides: 6. For the CDR3, the DNA is TGTGCCAGTAGTGCTGCGGGAGTCGGCACAGATACGCAGTATTTT. It codes for CASSAAGVGTDTQYF.

This clone has only one observation. The genes are TRBV28 and TRBJ1-1; D gene ambiguous. The V end was cut by 5 bases, the J end by 0 bases, with 13 bases between. Germline assignment: CDR1 MDHEN and CDR2 SYDVKM. The CDR3 length is 15 residues. The CDR3 is CASSTTRKLNTEAFF. CDR3 DNA: TGTGCCAGCAGTACGACGCGGAAACTGAACACTGAAGCTTTCTTT.

The rearrangement uses TRBV7-3 and TRBJ2-3, with 11 positions matching TRBD2. The CDR3 runs 14 residues. J was trimmed by 5 bases and V by 5 bases; bases with no gene match: 3. Germline assignment: CDR1 SGHTA and CDR2 FQGTGA. The CDR3 sequence: CASSLGTSGDTQYF. As DNA, the CDR3 is TGTGCCAGCAGCCTGGGGACTAGCGGAGATACGCAGTATTTT.

The J gene is TRBJ2-1, the V gene TRBV5-1; 7 bases map to TRBD2. Losses at the gene ends were 4 bases for V and 6 bases for J; bases not matched to a gene: 16. The CDR3 extends over 17 amino acids. Germline values: CDR1 SGHRS, CDR2 YFSETQ. The CDR3 is CASSPGRVGGRGNEQFF. The CDR3 coding sequence is TGCGCCAGCAGCCCGGGGAGAGTGGGCGGGAGAGGCAATGAGCAGTTCTTC.

V usage is TRBV10-2 and J usage is TRBJ1-5, with D tentatively TRBD1 (5 bases). The CDR3 spans 15 residues. V was pared by 3 bases and J by 0 bases, with 9 bases between. Germline CDR1 is WSHSY and CDR2 is SAAADI. The CDR3 DNA follows: TGCGCCAGCAGTGAAGAGGGGTTTAGCAATCAGCCCCAGCATTTT. It translates to CASSEEGFSNQPQHF.

The chain employs TRBV5-1 and TRBJ2-5; D unresolved. Germline CDR1 is SGHRS and CDR2 is YFSETQ. The V end lost 4 bases, the J end lost 3 bases, and 7 bases lay between the germline ends. The CDR3 has 12 residues. In nucleotides, the CDR3 is TGCGCCAGCAGCGTGGGAAAAGAGACCCAGTACTTC. Protein product: CASSVGKETQYF. The full variable domain, with the rest looked up from reference TRBV5-1 and TRBJ2-5, is KAGVTQTPRYLIKTRGQQVTLSCSPISGHRSVSWYQQTPGQGLQFLFEYFSETQRNKGNFPGRFSGRQFSNSRSEMNVSTLELGDSALYLCASSVGKETQYFGPGTRLLVL.

This chain connects TRBV30 to TRBJ2-1; 8 bases are shared with TRBD2. Germline V CDR1 and CDR2: GTSNPN, SVGIG (reference sequence). V was pared by 2 bases and J by 1 base, with 4 bases of the junction left unmatched. This CDR3 region has 15 residues. Here the CDR3 DNA reads TGTGCCTGGAGTAGCGGGAGCCATTCCTACAATGAGCAGTTCTTC. Protein sequence: CAWSSGSHSYNEQFF.

The chain uses TRBV23-1 and TRBJ2-7; TRBD1 matches 11 bases. TRBV23-1 is flagged as an ORF with uncertain function. J gave up 5 bases and V 5 bases, and 5 bases lay outside the gene matches. The CDR3 has 14 residues. The CDR3 region has the DNA TGCGCCAGCAGTGGGGACAGGGGGTTGCACGAGCAGTACTTC. The encoded protein is CASSGDRGLHEQYF.

The V gene is TRBV30, the J gene TRBJ2-7, with TRBD2 matching over 7 bases. This CDR3 is 14 amino acids long. From germline, CDR1 is GTSNPN and CDR2 SVGIG (reference sequence). J was trimmed by 0 bases and V by 4 bases; bases with no gene match: 6. The CDR3 coding sequence is TGTGCCTGGACCCCCGGGGGGTCCTCCTACGAGCAGTACTTC. Its translation is CAWTPGGSSYEQYF.